One sample yielded the 28 T cell receptor beta chains listed below, sequenced in a study of human T cells and chemical hapten exposure. Described time point: pre-sensitization, week 0. The treatment: therapeutic diphenylcyclopropenone sensitization with weekly scalp DPC. In TCRdb, the RACE reads were re-called with MiXCR into one record per CDR3 protein. Of more than 300,000 distinct CDR3 sequences listed, roughly 6% are singletons. The sequenced sample was whole blood, obtained in connection with sensitization to the hapten diphenylcyclopropenone (DPC). Receptors were obtained from a woman younger than 30 with alopecia areata. Some clones in this sample may be carry-over from other donors' samples.

This clonotype was seen ten or more times. CDR3 sequence reads: CASRAGTLSTDTQYF. The DNA for the CDR3 is TGCGCCAGCAGAGCCGGGACACTAAGCACAGATACGCAGTATTTT. The genes are TRBV4-3 and TRBJ2-3; D possibly corresponds to TRBD1 (6 bases). V dropped 6 bases and J dropped 0 bases, with 13 bases sitting between them. This CDR3 is 15 amino acids long. CDR1 is LGHNA and CDR2 is YSLEER in the germline V gene.

The V gene is TRBV28, the J gene TRBJ2-2; possibly TRBD2 for D (6 bases). The CDR3 length is 15 residues. Germline-derived CDR1 and CDR2 are MDHEN and SYDVKM. The germline V and J ends were trimmed by 7 bases and 2 bases, with 14 bases remaining between them. CDR3 residues: CASIRSGVNTGELFF. Here the CDR3 DNA reads TGTGCCAGCATACGTAGCGGAGTAAACACCGGGGAGCTGTTTTTT.

V is TRBV5-1 and J is TRBJ2-5; 9 nucleotides line up with TRBD2. CDR1 and CDR2 (germline): SGHRS, YFSETQ. This CDR3 spans 14 amino acids. The V segment lost 5 bases and the J segment 3 bases; nucleotides outside the gene matches: 5. CDR3 DNA sequence: TGCGCCAGCAGGCGGGTAGCGGGGGAAGAGACCCAGTACTTC. Translated, it gives CASRRVAGEETQYF.

This clonotype was detected a few times. The rearrangement uses TRBV2 and TRBJ1-5; the match to TRBD1 covers 8 bases. The V and J ends lost 4 bases and 5 bases, in that order; junction bases with no gene match: 10. The germline V gene has CDR1 SNHLY and CDR2 FYNNEI. The CDR3 is 16 residues long. DNA for the CDR3: TGTGCCAGCAGTGGAGTACTTGGACAGGGCGATCAGCCCCAGCATTTT. It is translated as CASSGVLGQGDQPQHF.

In its sample, this clonotype was seen many times. The chain is built from TRBV29-1 and TRBJ2-5; weak D call: TRBD1 (7 bases). This CDR3 spans 11 amino acids. Germline V lookup: CDR1 SQVTM, CDR2 ANQGSEA. Trimming stripped 8 bases from V and 5 bases from J, with 12 bases between. The chain's CDR3 is CSPGGQETQYF. As DNA, the CDR3 is TGCAGCCCCGGGGGACAGGAGACCCAGTACTTC.

This clonotype was detected only a few times. The CDR3 is CASSELSRTGTGYTF. The CDR3 bases are TGTGCCAGCAGTGAGCTTTCGAGAACAGGGACTGGCTACACCTTC. The chain is built from TRBV6-1 and TRBJ1-2; possibly TRBD1 for D (6 bases). Trimming took 3 bases from V and 7 from J, leaving 18 bases between them. The CDR3 runs 15 residues. Germline values: CDR1 MNHNS, CDR2 SASEGT.

This clonotype has more than one count but fewer than ten. The V and J genes are TRBV4-1 and TRBJ2-3; tentative D call: TRBD2 (6 bases). The germline V gene encodes CDR1 MGHRA and CDR2 YSYEKL. Trimming pared 0 bases from V and 2 bases from J, leaving 12 bases between. The CDR3 length is 16 residues. The DNA of the CDR3 is TGCGCCAGCAGCCAAGATTCCGGGAGATACACAGATACGCAGTATTTT. Encoded protein: CASSQDSGRYTDTQYF.

The chain is built from TRBV6-5 and TRBJ1-2; the match to TRBD1 covers 11 bases. The CDR3 sequence is 16 residues long. In germline, CDR1 is MNHEY, CDR2 SVGAGI. V lost 8 bases and J lost 0; bases outside the gene matches: 8. CDR3 coding DNA: TGTGCCAGCTGGGACAGGGGGTCAGAGGCTAACTATGGCTACACCTTC. Its protein product is CASWDRGSEANYGYTF.

The V call is TRBV25-1, the J call TRBJ1-6; D is ambiguous. Germline V gene sequence: CDR1 MGHDK, CDR2 SYGVNS. The CDR3 extends over 16 amino acids. The V end lost 3 bases, the J end lost 0 bases, and 9 bases lay between the germline ends. This CDR3 is CASSDSGRSYNSPLHF. In DNA form, the CDR3 reads TGTGCCAGCAGTGACTCTGGCCGCTCCTATAATTCACCCCTCCACTTT. Full variable domain (missing parts from reference TRBV25-1 and TRBJ1-6): EADIYQTPRYLVIGTGKKITLECSQTMGHDKMYWYQQDPGMELHLIHYSYGVNSTEKGDLSSESTVSRIRTEHFPLTLESARPSHTSQYLCASSDSGRSYNSPLHFGNGTRLTVT.

This clonotype appeared many times. The chain links TRBV10-3 to TRBJ1-2; D may be TRBD1 (6 bases). V lost 10 bases to trimming and J lost 0 bases, with 12 bases between them. The CDR3 is 13 residues long. CDR1 is ENHRY and CDR2 is SYGVKD in the germline V gene. The CDR3 loop is CATGDRSNYGYTF. CDR3 DNA: TGTGCCACCGGAGACAGGTCTAACTATGGCTACACCTTC.

The chain links TRBV4-2 to TRBJ2-7; the match to TRBD2 covers 10 bases. The CDR3 runs 18 residues. Germline loops: CDR1 LGHNA, CDR2 YNFKEQ. The V segment lost 0 bases and the J segment 1 base; nucleotides outside the gene matches: 9. In nucleotides, the CDR3 is TGTGCCAGCAGCCAAGATGATTTTAGCGGGGGGCGATCCTACGAGCAGTACTTC. Its translation: CASSQDDFSGGRSYEQYF.

This clonotype was seen a handful of times. The CDR3 sequence is CASSEVEGRETQYF. CDR3 DNA: TGTGCCAGCAGCGAGGTTGAGGGGAGAGAGACCCAGTACTTC. This chain connects TRBV9 to TRBJ2-5; D possibly matches TRBD1 or TRBD2 (5 bases each). The V end lost 3 bases, the J end lost 4 bases, and 13 bases lay between the germline ends. This CDR3 has 14 residues. Germline lookup yields CDR1 SGDLS and CDR2 YYNGEE.

This clonotype came up many times. The chain links TRBV7-3 to TRBJ1-5, with a weak D call TRBD1 (6 bases). V was trimmed by 5 bases and J by 4 bases, leaving 9 bases between them. The CDR3 totals 13 residues. Germline assignment: CDR1 SGHTA and CDR2 FQGTGA. The CDR3 DNA reads as TGTGCCAGCAGCGCCGACAGGAATCAGCCCCAGCATTTT. Its protein product is CASSADRNQPQHF.

The table lists this clonotype with a few counts. The genes are TRBV28 and TRBJ1-6; D remains unclear. The CDR3 is 15 residues long. CDR1 and CDR2 from the germline V gene are MDHEN and SYDVKM. V was trimmed by 2 bases and J by 6 bases, leaving 11 bases between them. The DNA of the CDR3 is TGTGCCAGCAGTTTAGAGGCAGCGGGTAATTCACCCCTCCACTTT. This translates into CASSLEAAGNSPLHF.

The V and J genes are TRBV14 and TRBJ2-1; a possible D gene is TRBD1 (5 bases). The CDR3 length is 15 residues. Germline values: CDR1 SGHDN, CDR2 FVKESK. V lost 1 base to trimming and J lost 9 bases, with 16 bases between them. Here the CDR3 reads CASSQVLLRRGEQFF. The CDR3 DNA sequence: TGTGCCAGCAGCCAAGTTTTGCTTAGAAGGGGTGAGCAGTTCTTC.

This clonotype has a handful of counts. The chain employs TRBV20-1 and TRBJ2-6, with 10 bases aligning to TRBD2. CDR1 and CDR2 (germline): DFQATT, SNEGSKA (reference sequence). Germline trimming cut 3 bases from V and 1 base from J; bases unmatched to any gene: 9. The CDR3 is 18 amino acids. The CDR3: CSARPQRGGTSGANVLTF. The CDR3 DNA sequence: TGCAGTGCTAGGCCCCAGCGGGGGGGTACGTCTGGGGCCAACGTCCTGACTTTC.

The chain has TRBV7-2 and TRBJ1-1, with TRBD1 matching 8 bases. V was clipped by 5 bases and J by 4 bases; unmatched bases: 9. This CDR3 has 15 residues. Germline V gene lookup returns CDR1 SGHTA and CDR2 FQGNSA. CDR3 region: CASSRDRLTITEAFF. In DNA, the CDR3 is TGTGCCAGCAGCCGGGACAGGTTGACGATCACTGAAGCTTTCTTT.

The chain links TRBV18 to TRBJ1-3, with D unresolved. V shed 3 bases and J shed 1 base, with 16 bases lying between them. Germline CDR1 reads KGHSH; CDR2 reads LQKENI. The CDR3 loop spans 17 amino acids. The CDR3 reads CASSPQGSLKSGNTIYF. DNA of the CDR3: TGTGCCAGCTCACCCCAAGGCAGCCTAAAGTCTGGAAACACCATATATTTT.

The count of this clonotype is one. The chain links TRBV7-2 to TRBJ1-2; tentative D call: TRBD1 (6 bases). This CDR3 is 18 amino acids long. In germline, CDR1 is SGHTA, CDR2 FQGNSA. With 2 bases removed from V and 0 bases from J, the gap between germline ends came to 19 bases. CDR3 amino acids: CASSLSAYRATTNYGYTF. CDR3 bases: TGTGCCAGCAGCTTATCGGCGTACAGGGCCACCACTAACTATGGCTACACCTTC.

V is TRBV6-2 or TRBV6-3 and J is TRBJ1-1; D gene uncertain. Trimming took 6 bases from V and 1 from J, leaving 9 bases between them. Germline-derived CDR1 and CDR2 are MNHEY and SVGEGT. This CDR3 is built from 13 residues. CDR3 loop: CASRPSWNTEAFF. In DNA, the CDR3 is TGTGCCAGCAGGCCCTCGTGGAACACTGAAGCTTTCTTT.

The chain couples TRBV12-2 to TRBJ2-7. TRBV12-2 is shown as a pseudogene. This CDR3 contains 13 residues. CDR3 DNA: TGTGCAAGTCGCTTAGTCCCTACCTACGAGCAGTACTTC. As protein: CASRLVPTYEQYF.

V gene TRBV18 combines with J gene TRBJ2-7; the match to TRBD2 covers 7 bases. Germline V gene data show CDR1 as KGHSH and CDR2 as LQKENI. V gave up 4 bases and J gave up 6 bases; unmatched junction bases: 6. The CDR3 sequence is 13 residues long. This CDR3 reads CASSLGAGFEQYF. DNA of the CDR3: TGTGCCAGCTCACTCGGAGCGGGGTTCGAGCAGTACTTC.

The chain has TRBV7-2 and TRBJ1-6; unclear D gene. CDR1 and CDR2 from the germline V gene are SGHTA and FQGNSA. V was pared by 8 bases and J by 6 bases, with 11 bases between. This CDR3 region has 13 residues. CDR3 nucleotides: TGTGCCAGCTCCGGGCCGATTAATTCACCCCTCCACTTT. Residues: CASSGPINSPLHF.

This clonotype was counted only a few times. The chain couples TRBV9 to TRBJ1-1, with a possible D match to TRBD1 (6 bases). CDR3 length: 17 amino acids. Trimming took 0 bases from V and 0 from J, leaving 15 bases between them. Per germline, CDR1 SGDLS and CDR2 YYNGEE. The CDR3 bases are TGTGCCAGCAGCGTAGCCCCAACAGGGCTTGTGAACACTGAAGCTTTCTTT. Translation gives CASSVAPTGLVNTEAFF.

This clonotype was counted at least ten times. The chain recombines TRBV7-8 with TRBJ1-4, with TRBD1 matching 8 bases. Germline CDR1 reads SGHVS; CDR2 reads FQNEAQ. Trimming took 3 bases from V and 5 from J; bases not matched to a gene: 2. CDR3 length equals 14 residues. The CDR3 coding sequence is TGTGCCAGCAGCTTGGACAGGGTGAATGAAAAACTGTTTTTT. This gives the protein CASSLDRVNEKLFF.

This clonotype turned up a few times. This chain connects TRBV14 to TRBJ2-1, with a weak D call TRBD1 (6 bases). Germline assignment: CDR1 SGHDN and CDR2 FVKESK. V lost 3 bases, J lost 6 bases, and 12 bases lay in between. CDR3 length: 14 amino acids. The CDR3 loop is CASSQQGMGNEQFF. For the CDR3, the DNA is TGTGCCAGCAGCCAGCAGGGGATGGGCAATGAGCAGTTCTTC.

This clonotype was counted many times. This chain connects TRBV10-3 to TRBJ2-1; perhaps TRBD2 as D (6 bases). With 5 bases removed from V and 6 bases from J, the gap between germline ends came to 17 bases. Per germline, CDR1 ENHRY and CDR2 SYGVKD. There are 15 residues in the CDR3. Here the CDR3 reads CAISWDSIGGNEQFF. CDR3 nucleotide sequence: TGTGCCATCAGTTGGGACTCGATTGGTGGCAATGAGCAGTTCTTC.

V gene TRBV28 combines with J gene TRBJ1-6; D possibly corresponds to TRBD1 (6 bases). Germline V CDR1 and CDR2: MDHEN, SYDVKM. Deletions cut 6 bases from V and 9 bases from J, with 18 bases between. CDR3 size: 15 residues. DNA for the CDR3: TGTGCCAGCAGCCCCGGACAGTTAGGAGCTTCACCCCTCCACTTT. Translation gives CASSPGQLGASPLHF.